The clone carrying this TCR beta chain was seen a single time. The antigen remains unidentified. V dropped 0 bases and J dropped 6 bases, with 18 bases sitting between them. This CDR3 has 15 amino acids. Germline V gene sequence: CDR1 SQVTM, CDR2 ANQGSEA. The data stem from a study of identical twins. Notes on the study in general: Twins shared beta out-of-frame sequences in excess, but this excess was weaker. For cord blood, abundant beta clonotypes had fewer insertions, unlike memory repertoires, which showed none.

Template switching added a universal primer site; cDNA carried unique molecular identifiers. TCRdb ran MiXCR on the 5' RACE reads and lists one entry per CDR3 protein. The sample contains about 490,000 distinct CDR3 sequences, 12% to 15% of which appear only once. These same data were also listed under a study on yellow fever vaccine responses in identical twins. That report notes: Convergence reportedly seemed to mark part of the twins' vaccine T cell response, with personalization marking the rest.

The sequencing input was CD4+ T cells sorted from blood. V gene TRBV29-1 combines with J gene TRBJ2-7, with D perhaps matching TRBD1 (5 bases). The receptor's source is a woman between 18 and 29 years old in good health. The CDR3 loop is CSVEDRGIWGSEQYF. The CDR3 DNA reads TGCAGCGTTGAAGATCGAGGAATTTGGGGCTCCGAGCAGTACTTC.